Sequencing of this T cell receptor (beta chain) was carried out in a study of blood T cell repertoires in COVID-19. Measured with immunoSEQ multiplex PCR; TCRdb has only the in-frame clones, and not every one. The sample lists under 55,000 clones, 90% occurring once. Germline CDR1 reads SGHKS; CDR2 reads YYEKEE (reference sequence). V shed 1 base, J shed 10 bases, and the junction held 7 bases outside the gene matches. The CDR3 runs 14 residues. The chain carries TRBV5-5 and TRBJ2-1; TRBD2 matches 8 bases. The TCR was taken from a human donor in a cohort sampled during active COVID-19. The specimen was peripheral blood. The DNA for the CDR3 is TGTGCCAGCAGCTTGCCAGCGGGAGCAAGCGAGCAGTTCTTC. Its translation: CASSLPAGASEQFF.